This T cell receptor beta chain comes out of a study of T cell responses to AZD1222 COVID-19 vaccine (dated by TCRdb to about 2021). As for the study more broadly: A total of roughly 240 trial participants underwent TCR sequencing, of whom about 200 received two doses of AZD1222 and some 26 received two doses of the MenACWY control vaccine. Trial participants were enrolled by age into 18-55, 56-69 and 70-plus year subgroups, with roughly 150, 30 and 60 TCR-sequenced participants respectively.

Clipping removes 4 bases from V and 3 bases from J, with 14 as the unmatched junction base count. The germline V gene supplies CDR1 SGHAT and CDR2 FQNNGV. Inclusive of the bounding cysteine and phenylalanine, the CDR3 is 19 residues long. Only the CDR3 DNA is retained, 57 bases long and in frame from the first base. Points on this clone: There is no known antigen for this receptor. Base qualities are not provided; no much larger clone lies one nucleotide away.

Points the paper makes about the study in general: Nearly half of unique spike-specific TCRs reportedly recognized epitopes outside regions mutated in the B.1.351 and B.1.1.7 variants. Spike-specific TCR breadth and depth rose significantly after two AZD1222 doses compared with day 0 and with MenACWY recipients. In the small 56-69-year group, the increase in depth fell short of significance, most likely because of low power. The vaccine-associated CD4 TCRs covered the entire spike protein, and the dominant responses fell in regions 160-218 and 743-854. No day 14 peak-response samples were available, so repertoires were characterized only after the peak T cell response. Participants were mostly white British and included more females than males, and it was suggested by the authors that clonal diversity may have been underestimated. Conclusions about previously exposed vaccinees are limited, since just 6 or 7 AZD1222 recipients were seropositive for SARS-CoV-2 at baseline.

According to the study, the label for this sample's time point signals: about 28 days (+/-7) after the second vaccine dose. AZD1222 recipients given second doses at about 4 weeks or at about 12 weeks were pooled, since spike-specific TCR depth and breadth were not found to differ between the two schedules. Samples from vaccinated people were obtained from the UK trials COV001 and COV002, which included a single-blind randomized controlled phase 2/3 trial of AZD1222 (ChAdOx1 nCoV-19) in healthy adults. For TCRbeta chain sequencing, PBMC samples were collected from trial participants at day 0 and at day 28 after the second dose. The CDR3 regions of human TCRbeta chains were analyzed by immunosequencing. The original pipeline was this. Repertoire TCRs were checked for matches against a reference library of SARS-CoV-2-specific TCRs that had been generated using the MIRA antigen-specificity platform. Breadth was defined as the fraction of unique TCRs that were SARS-CoV-2-associated, and depth was defined as the fraction of total T cells that were SARS-CoV-2-associated. Using the MIRA data, each spike-specific TCR was assigned both to the spike region to which the TCR was reactive and to a CD4 or CD8 class. Log10-transformed breadth and depth values were compared by one-way ANOVA with Sidak's multiple comparisons tests. As stored in TCRdb, this immuneACCESS dataset retains in-frame rearrangements with V and J assigned. A fraction of the clones does not appear; measured against another copy, unresolved V genes explain less than half of the discrepancy, and the remainder lacks a known reason. The D gene and trimming were derived from the DNA, and the V and J assignments and clone size from that table. The sample table contains roughly 170,000 clones; only one count was recorded for 94% of them. Of the sample, more than 1.5% is held by the ten largest clones.

This sequence originates from an adult who received the AZD1222 COVID-19 vaccine. Rearrangement joined TRBV11-2 to TRBJ2-3; 12 bases in the junction line up with TRBD2. The sample was peripheral blood, taken 28 days after the second AZD1222 dose. The sequenced DNA: TGTGCCAGCAGCTCCCTAGCGGGGGGGCCCGGCAGCGCAACAGATACGCAGTATTTT. It is translated as CASSSLAGGPGSATDTQYF.